Below, one T cell receptor beta chain is given with its context. Its antigen is undetermined. These data belong to a study of T cell repertoires in cytomegalovirus infection. Across the study: Alongside well-studied HLA-B-restricted CMV epitopes, recently identified HLA-C-restricted CMV epitopes were also used.

The CDR3 is made up of 15 amino acids. Germline V gene sequence: CDR1 LNHDA, CDR2 SQIVND (reference sequence). V was shortened by 6 bases and J by 2 bases, with 14 bases between the two germline ends. One entry per CDR3 protein, called by TCRdb with MiXCR from the reads. Seen here are about 500,000 distinct CDR3 sequences, 25% to 35% observed once, and the top ten hold roughly a sixth. Study findings and constraints: CMV-specific TCR beta clonotypes restricted by HLA-C dominated the ex vivo response. Individuals carrying CMV plus the relevant HLA were identified by cumulative frequency of public TCR beta families.

The sequence derives from a human donor in good health (CMV status not recorded). Some clones in this sample may be carry-over from other donors' samples. Material: cultured PBMCs, obtained from culture after CMV antigen stimulation. The chain couples TRBV19 to TRBJ1-5; D not certain. The DNA for the CDR3 is TGTGCCAGTAGCAAATCCCGCTGGGGCAATCAGCCCCAGCATTTT. It specifies CASSKSRWGNQPQHF.